This T cell receptor beta chain was sequenced for a study of beta chain features in type 1 diabetes. There are a few counts of this clone. Its antigen is undetermined. General study results and limits: Patients with Type 1 diabetes showed moderately but significantly shorter TCRB CDR3s in all four CD4+ subsets.

CDR1 is SGHVS and CDR2 is FQNEAQ in the germline V gene. This CDR3 has 15 amino acids. V dropped 2 bases and J dropped 4 bases, with 13 bases sitting between them. Expressed TCRB transcripts were sequenced because the isolated RNA had all been reverse transcribed beforehand. Assay: immunoSEQ multiplex PCR; the TCRdb copy retains only in-frame clones and omits some. The sample shows around 240,000 clones, approximately 16% of them seen only once. Only one heparinised blood draw was taken per donor, and its volume averaged about 120 mL. Source material: naive CD4+ T cells from blood. The chain is built from TRBV7-8 and TRBJ2-3; no clear D. The receptor was isolated from a man aged 30-40 years with type 1 diabetes. The DNA for the CDR3 is TGTGCCAGCAGCTTACTTGGGCAAATGCCAGATACGCAGTATTTT. Its protein product is CASSLLGQMPDTQYF.